The 27 T cell receptor beta chains given below trace back to one sample, sequenced in a study of T cells in Graves' hyperthyroidism and ophthalmopathy. RNA transcripts provided the source from which TCR beta CDR3 regions were amplified. Researchers ran a first-round RT-PCR on the TCR CDR3 using the HTBI primer set. MiXCR, run by TCRdb on the multiplex PCR reads, gives a single entry per CDR3 protein. The table includes hundreds of thousands of distinct CDR3 sequences, about 25% detected once. Sequencing was performed on blood. The receptors were gathered from a man between 45 and 60 years old with Graves' hyperthyroidism.

This clonotype was seen repeatedly, ten times or more. The rearrangement links TRBV7-2 to TRBJ2-5; D is perhaps TRBD1 or TRBD2 (5 bases each). CDR3 length: 14 residues. Germline CDR1 reads SGHTA; CDR2 reads FQGNSA. Trimming cost V 5 bases and J 2 bases, with 12 bases left between them. As DNA, the CDR3 is TGTGCCAGCAGCCCCCCGGGACCACAAGAGACCCAGTACTTC. The encoded protein is CASSPPGPQETQYF. Variable domain in full (rest from reference TRBV7-2 and TRBJ2-5): GAGVSQSPSNKVTEKGKDVELRCDPISGHTALYWYRQSLGQGLEFLIYFQGNSAPDKSGLPSDRFSAERTGGSVSTLTIQRTQQEDSAVYLCASSPPGPQETQYFGPGTRLLVL.

CDR3 nucleotides: TGCGCCAGCAGCCAAGATGCACAGGGTCGACAGCCCCAGCATTTT. It is translated as CASSQDAQGRQPQHF. The gene calls are TRBV4-1 and TRBJ1-5; perhaps TRBD1 as D (6 bases). Germline V gene sequence: CDR1 MGHRA, CDR2 YSYEKL. The CDR3 is 15 amino acids. The ends were cut back, 0 bases at V and 7 bases at J, with 13 bases in the middle.

For this clonotype: A much larger clone differs from this one at a single base, so this may be a read error. The V and J genes are TRBV3-1 and TRBJ2-1; 7 bases line up with TRBD1. The CDR3 length is 16 residues. Germline values: CDR1 LGHDT, CDR2 YNNKEL (reference sequence). The CDR3 here is CANSRWDSLSYNEQFF. The CDR3 coding sequence is TGTGCCAACAGCCGATGGGACAGTTTATCCTACAATGAGCAGTTCTTC.

There are a few counts of this clonotype. The chain carries TRBV6-2 or TRBV6-3 and TRBJ2-7; a possible D gene is TRBD1 (6 bases). The CDR3 spans 14 residues. With 7 bases removed from V and 2 bases from J, the gap between germline ends came to 15 bases. In germline, CDR1 is MNHEY, CDR2 SVGEGT. CDR3: CASIRDQGTYEQYF. CDR3 in DNA: TGTGCCAGCATCCGGGACCAGGGGACCTACGAGCAGTACTTC.

The chain employs TRBV3-1 and TRBJ2-5; 12 positions match TRBD1. The CDR3 contains 14 residues. V trimming: 4 bases; J trimming: 13 bases; junction bases outside the gene matches: 10. Germline V gene data show CDR1 as LGHDT and CDR2 as YNNKEL (reference sequence). CDR3: CASSPGTGGRDGYF. CDR3 in DNA: TGTGCCAGCAGCCCCGGGACAGGGGGCCGAGATGGGTACTTC.

V usage is TRBV2 and J usage is TRBJ2-6, with D unresolved. The ends were cut back, 4 bases at V and 1 base at J, with 5 bases in the middle. There are 14 residues in the CDR3. CDR1 and CDR2 (germline): SNHLY, FYNNEI. The CDR3 here is CASSVSSGANVLTF. CDR3 DNA: TGTGCCAGCAGTGTTAGTTCTGGGGCCAACGTCCTGACTTTC.

This rearrangement joins TRBV24-1 to TRBJ2-3; TRBD2 aligns across 11 bases. Germline CDR1 and CDR2: KGHDR and SFDVKD. J lost 2 bases, V lost 2 bases, and 5 bases had no gene match. This CDR3 has 17 residues. The CDR3 coding sequence is TGTGCCACCAGTGATTCCGGGACTAGCGGAACCACAGATACGCAGTATTTT. Translated: CATSDSGTSGTTDTQYF.

This clonotype has only a few counts. The chain links TRBV6-5 to TRBJ2-1; 9 nucleotides match TRBD2. CDR1 is MNHEY, CDR2 SVGAGI, per germline. V trimming: 4 bases; J trimming: 10 bases; junction bases outside the gene matches: 14. This CDR3 comprises 16 residues. For the CDR3, the DNA is TGTGCCAGCAGTTCCCTTGCTAGCGGGAAGGTCAAGGAGCAGTTCTTC. Protein product: CASSSLASGKVKEQFF.

The chain combines TRBV11-2 with TRBJ2-3; D gene uncertain. The germline V gene encodes CDR1 SGHAT and CDR2 FQNNGV. Trimming left V 0 bases short and J 7 bases short, with 11 bases between. This CDR3 is built from 14 residues. The CDR3 protein is CASSLDDQMNTQYF. The CDR3 DNA sequence: TGTGCCAGCAGCTTAGACGACCAGATGAATACGCAGTATTTT.

CDR3 sequence reads: CASSFLIAGGSYEQYF. In DNA, the CDR3 is TGTGCCAGCAGTTTCCTCATAGCGGGAGGCTCCTACGAGCAGTACTTC. The J gene is TRBJ2-7, the V gene TRBV27; 10 bases fit TRBD2. The V gene end was trimmed by 3 bases and the J gene end by 0 bases; junction bases not matched to a gene: 5. Germline lookup yields CDR1 MNHEY and CDR2 SMNVEV (reference sequence). This CDR3 comprises 16 residues.

There are many counts of this clonotype. The rearrangement uses TRBV12-3 or TRBV12-4 and TRBJ2-1; 7 positions match TRBD1. Trimming took 1 base from V and 0 from J; bases not matched to a gene: 0. The CDR3 extends over 15 amino acids. The DNA for the CDR3 is TGTGCCAGCAGTTTAGACAGGGGCTCCTACAATGAGCAGTTCTTC. It encodes CASSLDRGSYNEQFF.

This clonotype was detected many times. This chain uses TRBV7-2 with TRBJ2-3; the D is unclear. The CDR3 runs to 14 residues. Germline CDR1 is SGHTA and CDR2 is FQGNSA. V lost 1 base and J lost 3, with 8 bases in between. CDR3 DNA sequence: TGTGCCAGCAGCTTAGTTGGGCGGACAGATACGCAGTATTTT. Its protein is CASSLVGRTDTQYF.

This clonotype was seen only a few times. CDR3 DNA sequence: TGTGCCAGCAGTCCACAACCCTCCTCAGGCCGACAGGGCCCAAGGACAGATACGCAGTATTTT. Residues: CASSPQPSSGRQGPRTDTQYF. This chain connects TRBV12-3 or TRBV12-4 to TRBJ2-3, with 7 bases identical to TRBD1. The CDR3 consists of 21 residues. V shed 5 bases, J shed 3 bases, and the junction held 26 bases outside the gene matches.

In its sample, this clonotype was seen many times. V and J are TRBV7-2 and TRBJ2-7; weak D call: TRBD2 (6 bases). CDR3 length: 13 amino acids. Germline values: CDR1 SGHTA, CDR2 FQGNSA. Trimming took off 3 bases at V and 1 base at J, with 7 bases between the two ends. CDR3 sequence reads: CASSLRGSYEQYF. Written as DNA, the CDR3 is TGTGCCAGCAGCTTGCGGGGATCCTACGAGCAGTACTTC.

This clonotype has at least ten counts. This chain links TRBV28 with TRBJ2-3, with TRBD1 matching 9 bases. This CDR3 contains 15 residues. J lost 0 bases, V lost 4 bases, and 2 bases had no gene match. CDR1 is MDHEN, CDR2 SYDVKM, per germline. This CDR3 reads CASSWDRASTDTQYF. The CDR3, as DNA: TGTGCCAGCAGTTGGGACAGGGCCAGCACAGATACGCAGTATTTT.

For this clonotype: The CDR3 carries no conserved terminal phenylalanine or tryptophan, so it likely arises from a read error. The genes are TRBV7-2 and TRBJ1-2; 9 nucleotides match TRBD1. The CDR3 has 15 residues. CDR1 and CDR2 (germline): SGHTA, FQGNSA. V shed 5 bases and J 2 bases; nucleotides not matched to a gene: 6. The DNA of the CDR3 is TGTGCCAGCAGCCCGCGGACAGGGGTGAACTATGGCTACACCTTG. Translating gives CASSPRTGVNYGYTL.

The chain joins TRBV6-1 to TRBJ1-5, with D possibly matching TRBD1 (5 bases). CDR3 size: 17 residues. The ends were cut back, 0 bases at V and 2 bases at J, with 14 bases in the middle. CDR1 and CDR2 (germline): MNHNS, SASEGT. CDR3 sequence (DNA): TGTGCCAGCAGTGAAGCGTTTGTAGGGGCCCGCAATCAGCCCCAGCATTTT. It yields the protein CASSEAFVGARNQPQHF.

CDR3 sequence: CASSYRLAGELDTQYF. The CDR3 region has the DNA TGTGCCAGCAGTTACCGTCTAGCGGGAGAACTAGATACGCAGTATTTT. The chain is built from TRBV6-8 and TRBJ2-3; 10 positions agree with TRBD2. The germline V gene has CDR1 MNHGY and CDR2 SAAAGT. V shed 2 bases and J 5 bases; nucleotides not matched to a gene: 7. This CDR3 contains 16 residues.

This clonotype was recorded at least ten times. This chain links TRBV2 with TRBJ1-5; 10 positions match TRBD1. CDR1 SNHLY and CDR2 FYNNEI come from the germline V gene. This CDR3 region has 14 residues. The J segment lost 5 bases and the V segment lost 6 bases, leaving 4 bases of the junction unmatched. The CDR3 nucleotides are TGTGCCAGCAGCGGACAGGGGGTGGATCAGCCCCAGCATTTT. Translation gives CASSGQGVDQPQHF.

The chain recombines TRBV24-1 with TRBJ2-1; 8 bases match TRBD2. The CDR3 is 16 amino acids. The V gene end was trimmed by 6 bases and the J gene end by 6 bases; junction bases not matched to a gene: 12. Germline V gene sequence: CDR1 KGHDR, CDR2 SFDVKD. CDR3 in amino acids: CATSSPGRASPNEQFF. DNA for the CDR3: TGTGCCACCAGTTCCCCCGGGAGGGCCTCTCCCAATGAGCAGTTCTTC.

The J gene is TRBJ2-7, the V gene TRBV9; D might be TRBD2 (7 bases). V lost 2 bases and J 3 bases, leaving 15 bases between the germline ends. Germline loops: CDR1 SGDLS, CDR2 YYNGEE. The CDR3 loop spans 15 amino acids. CDR3 residues: CASSVQVGGGYEQYF. The CDR3, as DNA: TGTGCCAGCAGCGTCCAGGTGGGAGGGGGCTACGAGCAGTACTTC.

This clonotype turned up a few times. This sequence joins TRBV18 and TRBJ1-1; D possibly corresponds to TRBD1 (6 bases). V was cut by 1 base and J by 3 bases, with 12 bases left in between. Germline assignment: CDR1 KGHSH and CDR2 LQKENI. This CDR3 has 15 residues. The CDR3 sequence: CASSPLLGGYTEAFF. The CDR3 DNA follows: TGTGCCAGCTCACCACTCCTCGGGGGCTACACTGAAGCTTTCTTT.

The chain employs TRBV24-1 and TRBJ1-2; D gene ambiguous. CDR3 size: 12 residues. Germline V gene sequence: CDR1 KGHDR, CDR2 SFDVKD. Between the trimmed V and J ends, which lost 7 bases and 8 bases, there was a span of 13 bases. CDR3 sequence (DNA): TGTGCCACCAGGGACGGAGGTTGGGGCTACACCTTC. Its protein product is CATRDGGWGYTF.

The rearrangement joins TRBV11-1 to TRBJ1-1; TRBD1 aligns across 10 bases. The CDR3 is made up of 15 amino acids. V gave up 3 bases and J gave up 2 bases; unmatched junction bases: 3. Per the germline V gene, CDR1 is SGHAT and CDR2 is FQDESV (reference sequence). The CDR3 loop is CASSFDRGPNTEAFF. The CDR3 region has the DNA TGTGCCAGCAGCTTCGACAGGGGGCCCAACACTGAAGCTTTCTTT.

This clonotype was found a few times. The chain combines TRBV3-1 with TRBJ1-4; D perhaps matches TRBD1 (5 bases). V was pared by 6 bases and J by 9 bases, with 14 bases between. Germline lookup yields CDR1 LGHDT and CDR2 YNNKEL (reference sequence). The CDR3 runs to 13 residues. CDR3 sequence reads: CASSKGSGKKLFF. The CDR3 nucleotides are TGTGCCAGCAGTAAGGGGTCTGGGAAAAAACTGTTTTTT.

This clonotype was counted only a few times. The chain is built from TRBV20-1 and TRBJ2-3; the match to TRBD2 covers 7 bases. Germline CDR1 and CDR2: DFQATT and SNEGSKA (reference sequence). V was pared by 5 bases and J by 1 base, with 6 bases of the junction left unmatched. This CDR3 is 14 amino acids long. The CDR3 DNA reads TGCAGTGCTCCCGCGGGAGCAGGCACAGATACGCAGTATTTT. This codes for CSAPAGAGTDTQYF.

The V and J genes are TRBV11-2 and TRBJ1-1; D call uncertain. Trimming pared 7 bases from V and 1 base from J, leaving 13 bases between. The CDR3 covers 14 residues. Germline V gene lookup returns CDR1 SGHAT and CDR2 FQNNGV. This CDR3 is CASNRSLGNTEAFF. The DNA for the CDR3 is TGTGCCAGCAACCGATCACTTGGGAACACTGAAGCTTTCTTT. Variable domain in full (rest from reference TRBV11-2 and TRBJ1-1): EAGVAQSPRYKIIEKRQSVAFWCNPISGHATLYWYQQILGQGPKLLIQFQNNGVVDDSQLPKDRFSAERLKGVDSTLKIQPAKLEDSAVYLCASNRSLGNTEAFFGQGTRLTVV.